This T cell receptor beta chain stems from a study of blood T cell repertoires in COVID-19. Study-wide background: The United States, Italy and Spain supplied acute and convalescent COVID-19 samples. PBMCs, B-cell-depleted T cells, or T cells were the source of the cDNA or gDNA that made up the material.

Per the authors' pipeline: Counts of nucleated cells, estimated from reference gene primer amplification, were obtained. The protocol was immunoSEQ multiplex PCR, while the TCRdb copy is restricted to in-frame clones and leaves out a portion. V and J calls and clone size are as listed in that table; D and trimming were resolved from the DNA. Here the sample spans about 490,000 clones, approximately 85% being singletons. This clone has at least ten counts. Germline CDR1 is MGHRA and CDR2 is YSYEKL. V trimming: 5 bases; J trimming: 0 bases; junction bases outside the gene matches: 10. The CDR3 extends over 17 amino acids.

The specimen was peripheral blood. This clonotype was sampled from a human donor in a cohort sampled during active COVID-19. The chain links TRBV4-1 to TRBJ2-1, with 7 nucleotides matching TRBD2. The CDR3 sequence is CASSAREGGSSYNEQFF. Written as DNA, the CDR3 is TGCGCCAGCAGCGCGAGGGAGGGAGGGAGCTCCTACAATGAGCAGTTCTTC.